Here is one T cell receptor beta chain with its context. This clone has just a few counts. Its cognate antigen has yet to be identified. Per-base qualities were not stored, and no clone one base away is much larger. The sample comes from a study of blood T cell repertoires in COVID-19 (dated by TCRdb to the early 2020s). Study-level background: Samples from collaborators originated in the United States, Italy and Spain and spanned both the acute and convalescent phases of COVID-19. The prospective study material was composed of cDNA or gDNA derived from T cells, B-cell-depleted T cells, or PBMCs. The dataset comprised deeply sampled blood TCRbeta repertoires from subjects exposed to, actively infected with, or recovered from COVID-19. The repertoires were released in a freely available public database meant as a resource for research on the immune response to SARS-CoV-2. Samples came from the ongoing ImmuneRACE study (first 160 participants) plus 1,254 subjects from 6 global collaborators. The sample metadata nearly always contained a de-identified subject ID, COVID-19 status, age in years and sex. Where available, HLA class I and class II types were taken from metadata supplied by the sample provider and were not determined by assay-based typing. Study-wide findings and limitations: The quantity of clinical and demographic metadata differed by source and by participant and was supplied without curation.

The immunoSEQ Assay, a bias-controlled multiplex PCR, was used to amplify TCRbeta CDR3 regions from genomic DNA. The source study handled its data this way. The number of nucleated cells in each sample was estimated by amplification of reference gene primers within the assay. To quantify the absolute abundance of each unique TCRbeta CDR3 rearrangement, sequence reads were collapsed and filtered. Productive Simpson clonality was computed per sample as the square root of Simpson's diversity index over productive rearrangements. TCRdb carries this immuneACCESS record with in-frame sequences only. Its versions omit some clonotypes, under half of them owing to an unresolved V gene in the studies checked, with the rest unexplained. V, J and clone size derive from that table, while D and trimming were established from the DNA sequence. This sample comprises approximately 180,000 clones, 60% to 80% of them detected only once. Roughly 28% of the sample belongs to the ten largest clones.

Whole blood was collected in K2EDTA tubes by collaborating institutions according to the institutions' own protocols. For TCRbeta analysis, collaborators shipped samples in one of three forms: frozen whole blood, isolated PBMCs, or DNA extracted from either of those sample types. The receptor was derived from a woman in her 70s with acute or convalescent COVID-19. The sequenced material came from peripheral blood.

CDR3 loop: CASSLEAGRRSSYNEQFF. The sequence in DNA is TGTGCCAGCAGCTTGGAGGCTGGAAGGAGAAGCTCCTACAATGAGCAGTTCTTC. In this chain, TRBV5-4 is recombined with TRBJ2-1, with no D gene named confidently. The germline ends are 16 bases apart after V is trimmed by 0 bases and J by 0 bases. CDR1 SGHNT and CDR2 YYREEE were looked up in the germline V gene (reference sequence). The CDR3 spans 18 residues, from the cysteine through the phenylalanine. Solely the CDR3 DNA is kept, with 54 bases framed from the first base.